A single TCR beta chain is shown here with its context. Its cognate antigen is unknown. One end of the junction fails to match germline, which may point to a read error. The CDR3 has 14 residues. Germline values: CDR1 MGHRA, CDR2 YSYEKL. The data were taken from a study of radiotherapy plus CTLA-4 blockade in lung cancer. Across the whole study: There were objective responses in 18% of patients, and more than 30% had disease control. Study-wide findings and caveats: TCR clones from tumors expanded in blood after radiotherapy plus ipilimumab. Reported findings show early blood T cell clone dynamics, with interferon-beta, best predicted response.

The data were produced by immunoSEQ multiplex PCR, yet TCRdb's version contains in-frame clones alone and is incomplete. This sample has roughly 90,000 clones, with 78% found just once. Chemo-refractory metastatic non-small-cell lung cancer patients were treated with focal radiation plus CTLA-4 blockade with ipilimumab. The clonotype was recovered from a human donor with non-small cell lung cancer who had a partial response to radiotherapy plus ipilimumab. Some clones in this sample may be carry-over from other donors' samples. The rearrangement links TRBV4-1 to TRBJ1-1; 9 bases are shared with TRBD1. This specimen consisted of peripheral blood, obtained from a patient treated with radiotherapy plus ipilimumab. CDR3 protein: CASSRTGEGTEAFF. The CDR3 DNA sequence: TGTGCCAGCAGCCGGACAGGGGAGGGCACTGAAGCTTTCTTT.